This is a list of T cell receptor beta chains from one sample in a study of long-term antiretroviral therapy in people with HIV. Generated by immunoSEQ multiplex PCR, the TCRdb table keeps only in-frame clones and is missing some. The sample lists over 35,000 clones, about 94% seen once, with around 2.1% in the top ten. The material was unsorted PBMCs, obtained roughly 9.4 years after starting antiretroviral therapy. Receptor source: a man aged 25-40 years with HIV. Each CDR3 is given with its conserved first and last residue. Fields, in order: J gene, clone size, D gene, V gene, CDR3 protein, CDR3 DNA. D genes are given only for firm matches. The size field is filled for only some rows; it gives once, few, many or a size class.

>TRBJ1-1|once|.|TRBV19
CASKVTRTRTEAFF
TGTGCCAGTAAGGTCACCAGGACAAGGACTGAAGCTTTCTTT
>TRBJ2-5|.|.|TRBV5-6
CASNRRGETQYF
TGTGCCAGCAACAGGAGGGGTGAGACCCAGTACTTC
>TRBJ1-6|few|TRBD1|TRBV7-9
CASTLTGNNSPLHF
TGTGCCAGCACCCTGACAGGGAATAATTCACCCCTCCACTTT
>TRBJ1-4|.|.|TRBV9
CASSVARQAQSGNLFF
TGTGCCAGCAGCGTAGCACGACAGGCCCAGAGTGGAAACCTGTTTTTT
>TRBJ1-2|.|.|TRBV25-1
CASSDGRYGYTF
TGTGCCAGCAGTGATGGCCGCTATGGCTACACCTTC
>TRBJ2-7|few|TRBD1|TRBV7-8
CASSSGTGGEQYF
TGTGCCAGCAGCTCGGGGACAGGGGGAGAGCAGTACTTC
>TRBJ1-1|.|.|TRBV5-6
CASSLGRAAEAFF
TGTGCCAGCAGCTTGGGGAGGGCTGCTGAAGCTTTCTTT
>TRBJ1-5|few|TRBD1|TRBV2
CASSGTGNQPQHF
TGTGCCAGCAGCGGGACAGGGAATCAGCCCCAGCATTTT
>TRBJ1-1|.|.|TRBV11-2
CASSLIRGEAFF
TGTGCCAGCAGCTTAATTCGGGGTGAAGCTTTCTTT
>TRBJ2-1|.|.|TRBV5-1
CASSFHRDNEQFF
TGCGCCAGCAGCTTTCACAGGGACAATGAGCAGTTCTTC
>TRBJ2-5|once|.|TRBV10-3
CAIGTGSQETQYF
TGTGCCATCGGGACCGGGAGCCAAGAGACCCAGTACTTC
>TRBJ1-4|.|TRBD1|TRBV7-6
CASSLTGQGAEKLFF
TGTGCCAGCAGCTTAACGGGACAGGGGGCTGAAAAACTGTTTTTT
>TRBJ1-1|.|.|TRBV6-1
CASSLYQGGTEAFF
TGTGCCAGCAGTTTATACCAGGGAGGCACTGAAGCTTTCTTT
>TRBJ2-3|.|TRBD1|TRBV7-2
CASSIQGQGGGTQYF
TGTGCCAGCAGCATCCAAGGACAGGGGGGGGGTACGCAGTATTTT
>TRBJ1-2|.|.|TRBV9
CASSAAPPGNYGYTF
TGTGCCAGCAGCGCAGCTCCCCCGGGTAATTATGGCTACACCTTC
>TRBJ1-5|.|TRBD1|TRBV5-6
CASSLRRQGKRPQHF
TGTGCCAGCAGCTTGCGCCGACAGGGCAAAAGGCCCCAGCATTTT
>TRBJ2-5|once|.|TRBV20-1
CSARNSETQYF
TGCAGTGCTAGGAATTCGGAGACCCAGTACTTC
>TRBJ2-1|.|.|TRBV18
CASSPRQTGDSEQFF
TGTGCCAGCTCACCACGCCAGACGGGGGATAGTGAGCAGTTCTTC
>TRBJ2-4|once|.|TRBV7-9
CASSPRAGSAAKNIQYF
TGTGCCAGCAGCCCCCGGGCGGGATCTGCAGCCAAAAACATTCAGTACTTC
>TRBJ2-1|.|.|TRBV7-3
CASSSNPRNEQFF
TGTGCCAGCAGCTCCAACCCCCGGAATGAGCAGTTCTTC
>TRBJ1-5|.|TRBD1|TRBV19
CASRQGSGPQHF
TGTGCCAGTAGACAGGGGTCGGGGCCCCAGCATTTT
>TRBJ2-7|.|TRBD2|TRBV9
CASSPRGGLAVHEQYF
TGTGCCAGCAGCCCGCGGGGGGGACTAGCGGTCCACGAGCAGTACTTC
>TRBJ1-2|.|.|TRBV10-3
CAISEGGVGYTF
TGTGCCATCAGTGAGGGAGGGGTCGGCTACACCTTC
>TRBJ1-5|.|.|TRBV7-2
CASAQGWDQPQHF
TGTGCCAGCGCACAGGGTTGGGATCAGCCCCAGCATTTT
>TRBJ1-6|.|.|TRBV10-2
CASSERQPGSNSPLHF
TGCGCCAGCAGTGAGCGGCAACCTGGTAGTAATTCACCCCTCCACTTT
>TRBJ1-2|.|TRBD1|TRBV2
CASRDRGPYGYTF
TGTGCCAGCAGGGACAGGGGTCCCTATGGCTACACCTTC
>TRBJ1-5|.|TRBD1|TRBV6-1
CASSEEWTGNQPQHF
TGTGCCAGCAGTGAAGAATGGACAGGGAATCAGCCCCAGCATTTT
>TRBJ2-5|.|.|TRBV28
CASRPTGLQETQYF
TGTGCCAGCAGACCAACAGGTTTACAAGAGACCCAGTACTTC
>TRBJ1-6|.|.|TRBV6-5
CASSYGGSPLHF
TGTGCCAGCAGTTACGGGGGATCACCCCTCCACTTT
>TRBJ2-5|.|TRBD2|TRBV28
CASNLAGGLETQYF
TGTGCCAGCAATTTAGCGGGGGGGCTAGAGACCCAGTACTTC
>TRBJ1-5|.|.|TRBV6-5
CASSYSRGSNQPQHF
TGTGCCAGCAGTTACTCAAGGGGATCCAATCAGCCCCAGCATTTT
>TRBJ1-2|.|.|TRBV6-1
CASGTAYGYTF
TGTGCCAGTGGGACGGCCTATGGCTACACCTTC
>TRBJ2-2|.|.|TRBV6-5
CASSYFGGGQRELFF
TGTGCCAGCAGCTACTTTGGCGGGGGACAGAGGGAGCTGTTTTTT
>TRBJ2-2|once|.|TRBV5-1
CASSRNTGELFF
TGCGCCAGCAGCAGAAACACCGGGGAGCTGTTTTTT
>TRBJ1-2|.|.|TRBV29-1
CSVGGNYGYTF
TGCAGCGTTGGGGGTAATTATGGCTACACCTTC
>TRBJ1-3|few|.|TRBV9
CASSAGVPPDGNTIYF
TGTGCCAGCAGCGCAGGGGTCCCCCCGGATGGAAACACCATATATTTT
>TRBJ1-1|.|TRBD1|TRBV14
CASSLEVGTGRTEAFF
TGTGCCAGCAGCCTAGAGGTAGGGACAGGGCGGACTGAAGCTTTCTTT